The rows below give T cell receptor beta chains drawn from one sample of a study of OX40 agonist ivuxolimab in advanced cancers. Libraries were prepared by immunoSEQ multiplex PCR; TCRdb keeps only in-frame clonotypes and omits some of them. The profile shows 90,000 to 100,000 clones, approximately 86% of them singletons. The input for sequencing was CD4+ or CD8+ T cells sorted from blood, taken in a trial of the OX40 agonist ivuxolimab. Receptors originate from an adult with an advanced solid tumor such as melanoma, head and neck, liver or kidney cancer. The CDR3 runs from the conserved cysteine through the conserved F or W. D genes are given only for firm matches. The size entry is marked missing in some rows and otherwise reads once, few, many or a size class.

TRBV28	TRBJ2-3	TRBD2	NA	CASFQRGGYTDTQYF	TGTGCCAGCTTCCAGCGGGGCGGATACACAGATACGCAGTATTTT
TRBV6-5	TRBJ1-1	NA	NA	CASSYSKLQGTEAFF	TGTGCCAGCAGTTACTCGAAGCTTCAGGGCACTGAAGCTTTCTTT
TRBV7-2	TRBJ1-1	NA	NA	CASSLSLENTEAFF	TGTGCCAGCAGCTTAAGTCTTGAAAACACTGAAGCTTTCTTT
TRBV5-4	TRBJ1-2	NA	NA	CASTRLGYGYTF	TGTGCCAGCACCCGGTTGGGGTATGGCTACACCTTC
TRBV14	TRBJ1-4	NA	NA	CASSGGEEKLFF	TGTGCCAGCAGCGGGGGAGAGGAAAAACTGTTTTTT
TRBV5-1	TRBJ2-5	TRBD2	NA	CASSSGRSGGETQYF	TGCGCCAGCAGCAGCGGGAGGAGCGGAGGAGAGACCCAGTACTTC
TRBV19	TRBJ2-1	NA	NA	CASSKGPEAGEQFF	TGTGCCAGTAGTAAGGGACCCGAGGCGGGTGAGCAGTTCTTC
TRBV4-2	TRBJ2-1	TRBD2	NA	CASSPRTSGAFQEQFF	TGTGCCAGCAGCCCCAGGACTAGCGGAGCCTTCCAGGAGCAGTTCTTC
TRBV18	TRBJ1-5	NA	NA	CASSEGEGQPQHF	TGTGCCAGCTCCGAAGGGGAAGGGCAGCCCCAGCATTTT
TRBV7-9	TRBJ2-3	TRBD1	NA	CASSRTGERTDTQYF	TGTGCCAGCAGCCGGACAGGGGAGCGCACAGATACGCAGTATTTT
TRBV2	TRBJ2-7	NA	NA	CASSNLEQYF	TGTGCCAGCAGTAACCTGGAGCAGTACTTC
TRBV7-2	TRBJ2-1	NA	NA	CASRTDHNEQFF	TGTGCCAGCAGGACAGACCACAATGAGCAGTTCTTC
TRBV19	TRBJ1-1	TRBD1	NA	CASNTLTGAWTEAFF	TGTGCCAGTAACACCCTGACAGGGGCATGGACTGAAGCTTTCTTT
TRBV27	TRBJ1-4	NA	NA	CASRVVGTNEKLFF	TGTGCCAGCAGGGTGGTGGGAACTAATGAAAAACTGTTTTTT
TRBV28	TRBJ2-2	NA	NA	CASRGRAGELFF	TGTGCCAGCAGGGGGCGGGCCGGGGAGCTGTTTTTT
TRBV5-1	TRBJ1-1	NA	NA	CASTSGGTVEAFF	TGCGCCAGCACCTCAGGAGGGACGGTTGAAGCTTTCTTT
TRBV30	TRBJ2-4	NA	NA	CAWSSNLMNIQYF	TGTGCCTGGTCCTCAAATCTAATGAACATTCAGTACTTC
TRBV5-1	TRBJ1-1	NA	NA	CASSLYTGNLEAFF	TGCGCCAGCAGCTTATACACAGGGAACCTCGAAGCTTTCTTT
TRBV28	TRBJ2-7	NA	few	CASSRYEQYF	TGTGCCAGCAGCAGGTACGAGCAGTACTTC
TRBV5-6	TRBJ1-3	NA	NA	CASSLRGPGNTIYF	TGTGCCAGCAGCTTGCGCGGCCCTGGAAACACCATATATTTT
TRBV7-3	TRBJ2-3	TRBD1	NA	CASSQGDRGPDTQYF	TGTGCCAGCAGCCAAGGGGACAGGGGGCCAGATACGCAGTATTTT
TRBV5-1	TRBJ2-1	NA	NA	CASTPGPSYNGQFF	TGCGCCAGCACCCCCGGCCCGTCCTACAATGGGCAGTTCTTC
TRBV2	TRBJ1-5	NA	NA	CASKDANQPQHF	TGTGCCAGCAAAGATGCAAATCAGCCCCAGCATTTT
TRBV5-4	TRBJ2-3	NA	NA	CASSVRTATSTDTQYF	TGTGCCAGCAGCGTAAGGACAGCCACTAGCACAGATACGCAGTATTTT
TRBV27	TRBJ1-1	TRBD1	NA	CASSYQRGRNTEAFF	TGTGCCAGCAGTTATCAAAGGGGGCGAAACACTGAAGCTTTCTTT
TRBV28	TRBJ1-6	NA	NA	CASSSGSYNSPLHF	TGTGCCAGCAGCTCGGGCTCCTATAATTCACCCCTCCACTTT
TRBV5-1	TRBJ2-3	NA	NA	CASSSPGLTQYF	TGCGCCAGCAGCTCCCCGGGCCTGACGCAGTATTTT
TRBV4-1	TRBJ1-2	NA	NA	CASSQGPSGYTF	TGCGCCAGCAGCCAGGGCCCCTCGGGCTACACCTTC
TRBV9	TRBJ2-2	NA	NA	CASSVGWQPGELFF	TGTGCCAGCAGCGTAGGGTGGCAACCCGGGGAGCTGTTTTTT
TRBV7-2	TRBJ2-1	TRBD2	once	CASSTGLVGDEQFF	TGTGCCAGCAGCACGGGACTAGTAGGCGATGAGCAGTTCTTC
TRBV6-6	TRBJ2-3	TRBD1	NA	CASSQGATGQDTQYF	TGTGCCAGTTCACAGGGGGCAACCGGCCAGGATACGCAGTATTTT
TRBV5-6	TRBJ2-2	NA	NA	CASSFELSNTGELFF	TGTGCCAGCAGCTTTGAGCTTTCGAACACCGGGGAGCTGTTTTTT
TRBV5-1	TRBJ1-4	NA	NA	CASSGTGLQPGEKLFF	TGCGCCAGCAGCGGGACCGGGCTCCAACCGGGGGAAAAACTGTTTTTT
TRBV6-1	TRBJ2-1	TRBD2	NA	CASIIGLAGMGEQFF	TGTGCCAGCATTATAGGACTAGCGGGGATGGGTGAGCAGTTCTTC
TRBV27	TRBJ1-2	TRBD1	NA	CASRWGTGPYGYTF	TGTGCCAGCAGATGGGGGACAGGCCCCTATGGCTACACCTTC
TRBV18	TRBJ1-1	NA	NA	CASSSSGQTNTEAFF	TGTGCCAGCTCATCCTCTGGACAGACGAACACTGAAGCTTTCTTT
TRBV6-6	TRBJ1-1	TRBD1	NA	CASTPRQGPQETEAFF	TGTGCCAGCACTCCAAGACAGGGGCCGCAGGAGACTGAAGCTTTCTTT
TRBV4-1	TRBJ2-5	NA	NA	CASSQEGTVQETQYF	TGCGCCAGCAGCCAAGAGGGCACGGTCCAAGAGACCCAGTACTTC
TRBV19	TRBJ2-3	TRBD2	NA	CASSSTGGRRTDTQYF	TGTGCCAGTAGTTCCACGGGAGGTCGAAGAACAGATACGCAGTATTTT